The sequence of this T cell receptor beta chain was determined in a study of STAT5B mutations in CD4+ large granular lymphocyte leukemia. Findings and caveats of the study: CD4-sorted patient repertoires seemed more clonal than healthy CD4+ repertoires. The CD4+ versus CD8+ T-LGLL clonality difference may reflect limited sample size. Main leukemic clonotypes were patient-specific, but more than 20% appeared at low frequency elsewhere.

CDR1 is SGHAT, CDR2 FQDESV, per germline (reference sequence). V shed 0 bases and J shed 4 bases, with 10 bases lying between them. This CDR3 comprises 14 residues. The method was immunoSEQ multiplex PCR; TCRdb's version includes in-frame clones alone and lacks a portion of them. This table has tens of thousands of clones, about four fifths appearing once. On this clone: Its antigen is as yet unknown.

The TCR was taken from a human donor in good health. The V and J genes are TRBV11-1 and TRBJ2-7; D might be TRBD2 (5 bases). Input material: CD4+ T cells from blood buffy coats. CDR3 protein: CASSLAEADYEQYF. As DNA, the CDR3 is TGTGCCAGCAGCTTAGCGGAAGCGGATTACGAGCAGTACTTC.